One sample yielded the 24 T cell receptor beta chains listed below, sequenced in a study of cytomegalovirus exposure and HLA in healthy donors. PCR primers comprised 60 Vbeta and 13 Jbeta primers. Sequencing was performed with immunoSEQ multiplex PCR; in TCRdb, only in-frame clones are kept and a portion is missing. The sample records about 140,000 clones, over 70% being singletons. The source material was PBMCs. These receptors were collected from a middle-aged man in good health and CMV-seropositive.

The rearrangement links TRBV6-6 to TRBJ2-3; 8 bases line up with TRBD2. Germline CDR1 is MNHNY and CDR2 is SVGAGI (reference sequence). The ends lost 7 bases at V and 2 bases at J; junction bases unmatched: 5. The CDR3 totals 14 residues. In nucleotides, the CDR3 is TGTGCCAGCATGTTTAGCGGGGACACAGATACGCAGTATTTT. Translated, it gives CASMFSGDTDTQYF.

CDR3 DNA sequence: TGTGCCAGCAGTGTTAGCGGGGTGGCCCACAATGAGCAGTTCTTC. Protein product: CASSVSGVAHNEQFF. This rearrangement joins TRBV28 to TRBJ2-1; 8 bases align to TRBD2. Germline V lookup: CDR1 MDHEN, CDR2 SYDVKM. After removal of 5 bases from V and 5 bases from J, the junction contained 8 bases not matched to a gene. CDR3 size: 15 residues.

The chain couples TRBV9 to TRBJ2-2; weak D call: TRBD1 (6 bases). The V end was cut by 0 bases, the J end by 1 base, with 10 bases between. CDR3 length: 16 amino acids. The V gene's germline CDR1 is SGDLS and CDR2 YYNGEE. CDR3 region: CASSVARGQNTGELFF. The CDR3 DNA sequence: TGTGCCAGCAGCGTAGCTAGGGGACAGAACACCGGGGAGCTGTTTTTT.

V is TRBV4-3 and J is TRBJ1-2; unclear D gene. In germline, CDR1 is LGHNA, CDR2 YSLEER. This CDR3 is built from 15 residues. V was shortened by 1 base and J by 2 bases, with 11 bases between the two germline ends. The CDR3 DNA is TGCGCCAGCAGCCAAGGGGCTATAACCAACTATGGCTACACCTTC. As protein: CASSQGAITNYGYTF.

A few counts support this clone. This sequence joins TRBV5-4 and TRBJ1-1, with a possible D match to TRBD1 (6 bases). CDR1 is SGHNT and CDR2 is YYREEE in the germline V gene (reference sequence). The ends were cut back, 4 bases at V and 6 bases at J, with 13 bases in the middle. This CDR3 is built from 13 residues. In DNA form, the CDR3 reads TGTGCCAGCAGCCTACAGGGAGTCGCTGAAGCTTTCTTT. Protein sequence: CASSLQGVAEAFF.

The chain combines TRBV19 with TRBJ2-7; tentatively, D is TRBD2 (6 bases). Trimming took off 5 bases at V and 3 bases at J, with 8 bases between the two ends. The CDR3 covers 12 residues. CDR1 LNHDA and CDR2 SQIVND come from the germline V gene (reference sequence). The CDR3 here is CASSSGGYEQYF. CDR3 coding DNA: TGTGCCAGTAGTTCCGGGGGCTACGAGCAGTACTTC.

The chain links TRBV6-1 to TRBJ2-5; TRBD1 aligns across 8 bases. The CDR3 totals 13 residues. Losses at the gene ends were 6 bases for V and 5 bases for J; bases not matched to a gene: 5. Germline V gene data show CDR1 as MNHNS and CDR2 as SASEGT. CDR3 protein: CASRRQGWETQYF. For the CDR3, the DNA is TGTGCCAGCAGGAGACAGGGGTGGGAGACCCAGTACTTC.

The J gene is TRBJ2-7, the V gene TRBV29-1, with D perhaps matching TRBD2 (7 bases). CDR3 size: 15 residues. Germline CDR1 is SQVTM and CDR2 is ANQGSEA. V was shortened by 4 bases and J by 3 bases, with 19 bases between the two germline ends. The CDR3 is CSVGGGPGIIYEQYF. CDR3 DNA: TGCAGCGTTGGGGGGGGCCCGGGAATCATCTACGAGCAGTACTTC.

The rearrangement joins TRBV4-3 to TRBJ2-3; 9 bases are shared with TRBD2. The CDR3 has 18 amino acids. The ends lost 0 bases at V and 5 bases at J; junction bases unmatched: 12. In germline, CDR1 is LGHNA, CDR2 YSLEER. The CDR3 DNA is TGCGCCAGCAGCCAAGAACCGGTGGGAGCGGGGGGCGAAGATACGCAGTATTTT. It is translated as CASSQEPVGAGGEDTQYF.

The chain recombines TRBV2 with TRBJ2-1, with 8 nucleotides matching TRBD1. The junction had 27 bases not matched to a gene; V was cut back by 6 bases and J by 8 bases. This CDR3 has 20 residues. The germline V gene has CDR1 SNHLY and CDR2 FYNNEI. The CDR3 loop reads CASSRLLGATPGQVDHEQFF. CDR3 nucleotide sequence: TGTGCCAGCAGCCGGTTATTGGGGGCCACACCGGGACAGGTGGACCATGAGCAGTTCTTC.

The J gene is TRBJ1-2, the V gene TRBV6-5; D gene uncertain. CDR3 length: 13 residues. V lost 2 bases to trimming and J lost 7 bases, with 11 bases between them. Germline assignment: CDR1 MNHEY and CDR2 SVGAGI. CDR3 DNA: TGTGCCAGCAGTTACGGCGGAATGGGTGGCTACACCTTC. It is translated as CASSYGGMGGYTF.

The V call is TRBV7-9, the J call TRBJ2-7, with D maybe TRBD2 (6 bases). Germline V gives CDR1 SEHNR, CDR2 FQNEAQ (reference sequence). The CDR3 has 17 amino acids. The V and J ends lost 1 base and 0 bases respectively, with 16 bases between them. CDR3 residues: CASSLGTGLQVSYEQYF. The CDR3 region has the DNA TGTGCCAGCAGCTTAGGTACGGGACTCCAAGTCTCCTACGAGCAGTACTTC.

The CDR3 DNA follows: TGTGCCAGCAGCAGTCCTAGCGGGGGGACAGATGAGCAGTTCTTC. Its protein product is CASSSPSGGTDEQFF. This rearrangement joins TRBV28 to TRBJ2-1; 11 positions agree with TRBD2. Germline V gene data show CDR1 as MDHEN and CDR2 as SYDVKM. The CDR3 has 15 amino acids. With V trimmed by 6 bases and J by 8 bases, 9 bases remained unmatched. Looking up the rest from reference TRBV28 and TRBJ2-1 gives the full variable domain: DVKVTQSSRYLVKRTGEKVFLECVQDMDHENMFWYRQDPGLGLRLIYFSYDVKMKEKGDIPEGYSVSREKKERFSLILESASTNQTSMYLCASSSPSGGTDEQFFGPGTRLTVL.

V gene TRBV19 combines with J gene TRBJ2-7, with D hard to call. V was trimmed by 3 bases and J by 1 base, leaving 10 bases between them. Per germline, CDR1 LNHDA and CDR2 SQIVND (reference sequence). This CDR3 is built from 14 residues. In DNA, the CDR3 is TGTGCCAGTAGTATCGAGAGAAGATCCTACGAGCAGTACTTC. It translates to CASSIERRSYEQYF. The variable domain in full, completed from reference TRBV19 and TRBJ2-7, reads DGGITQSPKYLFRKEGQNVTLSCEQNLNHDAMYWYRQDPGQGLRLIYYSQIVNDFQKGDIAEGYSVSREKKESFPLTVTSAQKNPTAFYLCASSIERRSYEQYFGPGTRLTVT.

The V call is TRBV20-1, the J call TRBJ1-2, with D maybe TRBD1 (6 bases). This CDR3 contains 11 residues. From germline, CDR1 is DFQATT and CDR2 SNEGSKA (reference sequence). V was clipped by 1 base and J by 12 bases, with 12 bases between them. The CDR3 loop reads CSARARTVNTF. The CDR3 DNA sequence: TGCAGTGCTAGAGCCCGGACAGTCAACACCTTC.

This rearrangement joins TRBV9 to TRBJ1-1, with a weak D call TRBD1 (5 bases). Trimming removed 3 bases at V and 0 bases at J, with 12 bases between. The germline V gene has CDR1 SGDLS and CDR2 YYNGEE. The CDR3 spans 15 residues. CDR3 sequence: CASSEGLGLNTEAFF. CDR3 coding DNA: TGTGCCAGCAGCGAGGGACTGGGATTGAACACTGAAGCTTTCTTT.

This chain joins TRBV9 and TRBJ2-2; 13 nucleotides line up with TRBD2. The V and J ends lost 0 bases and 4 bases, in that order; junction bases with no gene match: 6. This CDR3 is built from 18 residues. CDR1 and CDR2 from the germline V gene are SGDLS and YYNGEE. The CDR3 here is CASSVGGLAGVSTGELFF. DNA for the CDR3: TGTGCCAGCAGCGTAGGTGGACTAGCGGGAGTAAGCACCGGGGAGCTGTTTTTT.

The chain links TRBV10-3 to TRBJ1-5; maybe TRBD1 (5 bases). Germline CDR1 reads ENHRY; CDR2 reads SYGVKD. The CDR3 totals 13 residues. Trimming cost V 3 bases and J 4 bases, with 7 bases left between them. CDR3 residues: CAISDRENQPQHF. The CDR3 region has the DNA TGTGCCATCAGTGACAGGGAAAATCAGCCCCAGCATTTT.

V usage is TRBV19 and J usage is TRBJ1-6; D is perhaps TRBD1 (6 bases). V was pared by 3 bases and J by 10 bases, with 16 bases between. The CDR3 contains 15 residues. Germline V CDR1 and CDR2: LNHDA, SQIVND (reference sequence). CDR3 nucleotides: TGTGCCAGTAGTATGGGGTTACAGGGAAGGTCACCCCTCCACTTT. Residues: CASSMGLQGRSPLHF.

The chain links TRBV7-8 to TRBJ1-1; weak D call: TRBD1 (5 bases). The CDR3 is 13 amino acids. Trimming stripped 4 bases from V and 7 bases from J, with 13 bases between. CDR1 is SGHVS and CDR2 is FQNEAQ in the germline V gene. The CDR3 loop is CASSSTASIEAFF. DNA for the CDR3: TGTGCCAGCAGCTCGACAGCTTCAATTGAAGCTTTCTTT.

The genes are TRBV6-5 and TRBJ2-2; D not resolved. This CDR3 has 12 amino acids. V was pared by 6 bases and J by 8 bases, with 10 bases between. Germline lookup yields CDR1 MNHEY and CDR2 SVGAGI. The CDR3 loop is CASSPSIGELFF. CDR3 sequence (DNA): TGTGCCAGCAGCCCGAGTATTGGGGAGCTGTTTTTT.

This clone has only a few counts. The gene calls are TRBV7-9 and TRBJ1-1; 8 nucleotides agree with TRBD1. With 5 bases clipped from V and 1 base from J, the junction kept 12 bases outside the gene matches. The CDR3 extends over 17 amino acids. Germline-derived CDR1 and CDR2 are SEHNR and FQNEAQ (reference sequence). Written as DNA, the CDR3 is TGTGCCAGCAGCGCCGCCGACAGGGGCCCATGGAACACTGAAGCTTTCTTT. Translating it yields CASSAADRGPWNTEAFF.

The table lists this clone with a few counts. The chain combines TRBV28 with TRBJ1-5; 8 positions agree with TRBD1. There are 16 residues in the CDR3. Germline V gene sequence: CDR1 MDHEN, CDR2 SYDVKM. The V and J ends lost 6 bases and 1 base, in that order; junction bases with no gene match: 8. The CDR3 nucleotides read TGTGCCAGCAGCCCAGGGGGCGTATTGAGCAATCAGCCCCAGCATTTT. This encodes CASSPGGVLSNQPQHF.

In this sample, this clone turned up once. This chain uses TRBV7-6 with TRBJ2-2, with D uncertain. V was cut by 5 bases and J by 3 bases, with 13 bases left in between. The CDR3 runs 15 residues. Germline CDR1 and CDR2: SGHVS and FNYEAQ. The CDR3 DNA reads as TGTGCCAGCAGCCCCGGTTCTAGGCACACCGGGGAGCTGTTTTTT. Amino acids: CASSPGSRHTGELFF.